One sample yielded the 31 T cell receptor beta chains listed below, sequenced in a study of CD8+CD57+ T cells in acquired aplastic anemia. Sequenced patients had shown CD8+CD57+ cell expansion by flow cytometry. Researchers used genomic DNA as the template to profile TCR beta VDJ and CDR3. TCRdb processed the reads anew with MiXCR; each CDR3 protein has one entry. Counted here are some 170,000 distinct CDR3 sequences, 40% to 55% occurring once; the ten biggest clones make up 0.85% to 1.2%. Sequencing was done on a sample of sorted CD4+, CD8+, or CD8+CD57+ T cells (not recorded which) from PBMCs. All receptors come from a human donor with aplastic anemia.

The table lists this clonotype with many counts. The chain is built from TRBV5-5 and TRBJ2-3; D perhaps matches TRBD2 (7 bases). Trimming shortened V by 3 bases and J by 2 bases, and 16 bases separated the two germline ends. Germline CDR1 reads SGHKS; CDR2 reads YYEKEE (reference sequence). The CDR3 spans 16 residues. The CDR3 is CASSSLRGAVTDTQYF. CDR3 nucleotide sequence: TGTGCCAGCAGCTCGCTACGGGGGGCCGTCACAGATACGCAGTATTTT. Looking up the rest from reference TRBV5-5 and TRBJ2-3 gives the full variable domain: DAGVTQSPTHLIKTRGQQVTLRCSPISGHKSVSWYQQVLGQGPQFIFQYYEKEERGRGNFPDRFSARQFPNYSSELNVNALLLGDSALYLCASSSLRGAVTDTQYFGPGTRLTVL.

V gene TRBV6-1 combines with J gene TRBJ2-7, with D hard to call. The V gene lost 5 bases and the J gene lost 2 bases, with 16 bases spanning the gap. This CDR3 region has 15 residues. Germline V lookup: CDR1 MNHNS, CDR2 SASEGT. DNA of the CDR3: TGTGCCAGCAGTATAGACTGGCCAGTGACCTACGAGCAGTACTTC. This encodes CASSIDWPVTYEQYF.

The chain joins TRBV15 to TRBJ2-7; D is uncertain. Germline values: CDR1 LNHNV, CDR2 YYDKDF (reference sequence). This CDR3 contains 13 residues. V lost 4 bases and J 4 bases, leaving 11 bases between the germline ends. CDR3 in amino acids: CATSIRIGYEQYF. In nucleotides, the CDR3 is TGTGCCACCAGCATTCGGATAGGTTACGAGCAGTACTTC.

The chain employs TRBV18 and TRBJ1-2, with no clear D. Germline CDR1 is KGHSH and CDR2 is LQKENI. Trimming left V 6 bases short and J 8 bases short, with 10 bases between. This CDR3 is 11 amino acids long. Here the CDR3 reads CASSGGVGYTF. The CDR3 DNA is TGTGCCAGCTCCGGCGGGGTCGGCTACACCTTC.

The rearrangement uses TRBV12-3 or TRBV12-4 and TRBJ2-7; no reliable D call. This CDR3 region has 14 residues. V gave up 2 bases and J gave up 4 bases, with 12 bases separating them. CDR3 DNA: TGTGCCAGCAGTTTATTGGGCAGCCTTTACGAGCAGTACTTC. Protein product: CASSLLGSLYEQYF.

This clonotype was observed at least ten times. J is TRBJ2-5 and V is TRBV12-3 or TRBV12-4, with 8 nucleotides matching TRBD1. This CDR3 region has 15 residues. V lost 3 bases and J lost 5; bases outside the gene matches: 8. The CDR3 coding sequence is TGTGCCAGCAGTTTCGGGCAGGGGGCAAAGGAGACCCAGTACTTC. It is translated as CASSFGQGAKETQYF.

The chain has TRBV10-3 and TRBJ1-2; 8 bases align to TRBD1. The CDR3 extends over 11 amino acids. The germline V gene has CDR1 ENHRY and CDR2 SYGVKD. With 10 bases clipped from V and 8 bases from J, the junction kept 6 bases outside the gene matches. The CDR3 region has the DNA TGTGCCAGCGGACAGGGAACGGGCTACACCTTC. This translates into CASGQGTGYTF.

This clonotype was recorded at least ten times. V gene TRBV19 combines with J gene TRBJ1-6, with 9 bases fitting TRBD1. Germline V CDR1 and CDR2: LNHDA, SQIVND (reference sequence). The CDR3 sequence is 14 residues long. Trimming at V came to 4 bases and at J to 7 bases, leaving 2 bases not matched to a gene. The CDR3 region has the DNA TGTGCCAGTAGTACGACAGGGGGGAATTCACCCCTCCACTTT. This encodes CASSTTGGNSPLHF.

This clonotype was found many times. CDR3: CASSSGLPSYEQYF. The CDR3 bases are TGTGCCAGCAGCTCGGGACTCCCGAGCTACGAGCAGTACTTC. The chain couples TRBV11-2 to TRBJ2-7; D may be TRBD2 (6 bases). The germline V and J ends were trimmed by 4 bases and 3 bases, with 13 bases remaining between them. The CDR3 length is 14 residues. Germline CDR1 is SGHAT and CDR2 is FQNNGV.

This clonotype was seen just once. The chain has TRBV19 and TRBJ1-1; no clear D gene. The germline V gene encodes CDR1 LNHDA and CDR2 SQIVND (reference sequence). Trimming shortened V by 3 bases and J by 2 bases, and 10 bases separated the two germline ends. The CDR3 spans 14 residues. The DNA for the CDR3 is TGTGCCAGTAGTATCGGACTAGCTAACACTGAAGCTTTCTTT. It codes for CASSIGLANTEAFF.

To note about this clonotype: One base away lies a much larger clone, so this may be a sequencing read error. The V call is TRBV7-9, the J call TRBJ2-7; D not resolved. V was shortened by 8 bases and J by 2 bases, with 13 bases between the two germline ends. The CDR3 sequence is 13 residues long. Germline V gene lookup returns CDR1 SEHNR and CDR2 FQNEAQ (reference sequence). Written as DNA, the CDR3 is TGTGCCAGCGGCCCCCTGGGGACCTACGAGCAGTACTTC. It is translated as CASGPLGTYEQYF.

This clonotype has at least ten counts. This CDR3 is CSASGGAKNEQYF. CDR3 DNA: TGCAGTGCTAGCGGGGGGGCGAAAAACGAGCAGTACTTC. The chain combines TRBV20-1 with TRBJ2-7, with 8 nucleotides matching TRBD2. The junction had 6 bases not matched to a gene; V was cut back by 3 bases and J by 5 bases. In germline, CDR1 is DFQATT, CDR2 SNEGSKA (reference sequence). The CDR3 extends over 13 amino acids.

This rearrangement joins TRBV10-3 to TRBJ1-4, with D possibly matching TRBD1 (5 bases). CDR3 length: 14 amino acids. CDR1 and CDR2 (germline): ENHRY, SYGVKD. V lost 3 bases, J lost 7 bases, and 12 bases lay in between. CDR3 region: CAISDGGSIEKLFF. The DNA for the CDR3 is TGTGCCATCAGTGATGGGGGGTCTATTGAAAAACTGTTTTTT.

On this clonotype: This may be a read error, as it is one base from a much larger clone. The chain carries TRBV5-1 and TRBJ1-1; perhaps TRBD1 as D (6 bases). This CDR3 is 14 amino acids long. From germline, CDR1 is SGHRS and CDR2 YFSETQ. The DNA of the CDR3 is TGCGCCAGCAGCTTTACAGGGTGGGACACTGAAGCTTCCTTT. Its translation is CASSFTGWDTEASF.

This clonotype was recorded at least ten times. The J gene is TRBJ1-5, the V gene TRBV5-6, with D tentatively TRBD1 (5 bases). Trimming removed 4 bases at V and 4 bases at J, with 15 bases between. This CDR3 region has 15 residues. Germline CDR1 is SGHDT and CDR2 is YYEEEE. Written as DNA, the CDR3 is TGTGCCAGCAGCCGGGCGGGGGGGGAGAATCAGCCCCAGCATTTT. Protein sequence: CASSRAGGENQPQHF.

This clonotype was counted at least ten times. The V gene is TRBV6-1, the J gene TRBJ1-4, with D maybe TRBD1 (6 bases). The germline V gene has CDR1 MNHNS and CDR2 SASEGT. V was clipped by 5 bases and J by 7 bases, with 17 bases between them. The CDR3 contains 15 residues. Written as DNA, the CDR3 is TGTGCCAGCAGTTTAAACAGGGTGAGGAGTGAAAAACTGTTTTTT. This codes for CASSLNRVRSEKLFF.

This clonotype appeared many times. This CDR3 is CASSLEVTGGYGYTF. The CDR3 DNA reads as TGTGCCAGCAGCTTGGAGGTGACAGGGGGCTATGGCTACACCTTC. The chain uses TRBV5-5 and TRBJ1-2; TRBD1 matches 9 bases. Trimming at V came to 0 bases and at J to 4 bases, leaving 4 bases not matched to a gene. The CDR3 has 15 amino acids. CDR1 is SGHKS, CDR2 YYEKEE, per germline (reference sequence).

As for this clonotype: A much larger clone is a single base away; this may be a read error. The rearrangement uses TRBV6-2 or TRBV6-3 and TRBJ1-2, with TRBD1 identical over 9 bases. The germline CDR1 and CDR2 sequences are MNHEY and SVGEGT. There are 12 residues in the CDR3. CDR3 DNA sequence: TGTGCCGCCGAGGACAGGGGCTATGGCTACGCCTTC. It translates to CAAEDRGYGYAF.

This chain connects TRBV7-2 to TRBJ1-1; no definite D call. This CDR3 has 14 residues. The ends were cut back, 1 base at V and 4 bases at J, with 10 bases in the middle. Germline values: CDR1 SGHTA, CDR2 FQGNSA. The CDR3 coding sequence is TGTGCCAGCAGCTTAGACCCGGGTCCCACTGAAGCTTTCTTT. It specifies CASSLDPGPTEAFF.

This clonotype occurred once. The V call is TRBV9, the J call TRBJ2-1; 10 positions match TRBD1. This CDR3 contains 17 residues. Trimming at V came to 0 bases and at J to 8 bases, leaving 11 bases not matched to a gene. Germline CDR1 reads SGDLS; CDR2 reads YYNGEE. In nucleotides, the CDR3 is TGTGCCAGCAGCGTAGCTAGGGGGACAGGGGTTTACGATGAGCAGTTCTTC. Protein sequence: CASSVARGTGVYDEQFF.

This clonotype was found many times. The CDR3 coding sequence is TGCAGTGCTAGAGAGGTAGCGCCTTCCCCAGATACGCAGTATTTT. Encoded protein: CSAREVAPSPDTQYF. The genes are TRBV20-1 and TRBJ2-3; TRBD2 is a possible D gene (5 bases). The CDR3 has 15 residues. V was pared by 0 bases and J by 4 bases, with 14 bases between. Germline V gene lookup returns CDR1 DFQATT and CDR2 SNEGSKA (reference sequence).

This clonotype was seen ten or more times. The chain couples TRBV6-6 to TRBJ2-1, with 7 bases fitting TRBD2. With V trimmed by 4 bases and J by 6 bases, 6 bases remained unmatched. Germline V CDR1 and CDR2: MNHNY, SVGAGI (reference sequence). CDR3 length: 14 residues. CDR3 sequence reads: CASSSRTSANEQFF. In DNA form, the CDR3 reads TGTGCCAGCAGTTCTCGTACTAGCGCCAATGAGCAGTTCTTC.

This clonotype was recorded at least ten times. This chain connects TRBV5-6 to TRBJ1-5, with 7 bases fitting TRBD1. The J segment lost 7 bases and the V segment lost 0 bases, leaving 4 bases of the junction unmatched. There are 14 residues in the CDR3. Germline V gene data show CDR1 as SGHDT and CDR2 as YYEEEE. CDR3 in amino acids: CASSLGQGGQPQHF. In DNA form, the CDR3 reads TGTGCCAGCAGCTTGGGGCAGGGGGGACAGCCCCAGCATTTT.

The chain is built from TRBV12-3 or TRBV12-4 and TRBJ1-2; 8 nucleotides match TRBD1. This CDR3 comprises 15 residues. J gave up 4 bases and V 1 base, and 5 bases lay outside the gene matches. Here the CDR3 reads CASSLGTGTLYGYTF. The CDR3 region has the DNA TGTGCCAGCAGTTTAGGGACAGGGACTCTCTATGGCTACACCTTC.

This clonotype was counted at least ten times. The chain has TRBV12-3 or TRBV12-4 and TRBJ1-2; D is unresolved. CDR3 length equals 12 residues. V lost 6 bases, J lost 8 bases, and 13 bases lay in between. The CDR3 DNA reads as TGTGCCAGCAGCCCACTAGGGAGAGGCTACACCTTC. Translated: CASSPLGRGYTF.

In this sample, this clonotype turned up many times. In nucleotides, the CDR3 is TGTGCCAGCAGCCTCACTTCCACAGGGACCGGGGAGCTGTTTTTT. Translated: CASSLTSTGTGELFF. V and J are TRBV5-5 and TRBJ2-2; D may be TRBD1 (6 bases). The CDR3 is 15 residues long. V lost 4 bases and J lost 5, with 15 bases in between. Germline V gene lookup returns CDR1 SGHKS and CDR2 YYEKEE (reference sequence). The full variable domain, in which reference TRBV5-5 and TRBJ2-2 provide the parts outside the CDR3, is DAGVTQSPTHLIKTRGQQVTLRCSPISGHKSVSWYQQVLGQGPQFIFQYYEKEERGRGNFPDRFSARQFPNYSSELNVNALLLGDSALYLCASSLTSTGTGELFFGEGSRLTVL.

This clonotype was recorded once. A much larger clone sits a single nucleotide away, making a read error possible. The V and J genes are TRBV12-3 or TRBV12-4 and TRBJ1-2; the match to TRBD1 covers 12 bases. CDR3 length equals 16 residues. The ends lost 5 bases at V and 8 bases at J; junction bases unmatched: 12. The CDR3 region has the DNA TGTGCCAGCAGTGCCGGGACAGGGGGCTTAGAGAGAGGCTACACCTTC. It codes for CASSAGTGGLERGYTF.

V usage is TRBV29-1 and J usage is TRBJ2-7; TRBD2 matches at 12 bases. Per the germline V gene, CDR1 is SQVTM and CDR2 is ANQGSEA. With 6 bases clipped from V and 9 bases from J, the junction kept 15 bases outside the gene matches. The CDR3 covers 15 residues. The CDR3 nucleotides are TGCAGCGTCTCCGCCGGGACTAGCGGGTCATTAAGGCAGTACTTC. Encoded protein: CSVSAGTSGSLRQYF.

This clonotype was seen only a few times. The chain joins TRBV12-3 or TRBV12-4 to TRBJ1-6; D uncertain. This CDR3 region has 12 residues. Trimming pared 8 bases from V and 4 bases from J, leaving 6 bases between. The CDR3 coding sequence is TGTGCCAGCGGTGGGTATAATTCACCCCTCCACTTT. Its translation: CASGGYNSPLHF.

In its sample, this clonotype was seen many times. This chain's CDR3 is CSARAGGPDTQYF. The CDR3 DNA is TGCAGTGCTAGAGCGGGAGGGCCAGATACGCAGTATTTT. The gene calls are TRBV20-1 and TRBJ2-3; 8 bases are a match to TRBD2. This CDR3 contains 13 residues. Germline CDR1 DFQATT, CDR2 SNEGSKA (reference sequence). V shed 1 base and J 4 bases; nucleotides not matched to a gene: 1.

This clonotype has just a few counts. The CDR3 region is CASIPGTHREETQYF. The DNA for the CDR3 is TGTGCCAGCATCCCCGGGACTCACCGGGAGGAGACCCAGTACTTC. This chain joins TRBV6-5 and TRBJ2-5, with a weak D call TRBD2 (6 bases). Germline V gene lookup returns CDR1 MNHEY and CDR2 SVGAGI. V dropped 7 bases and J dropped 5 bases, with 20 bases sitting between them. CDR3 size: 15 residues.